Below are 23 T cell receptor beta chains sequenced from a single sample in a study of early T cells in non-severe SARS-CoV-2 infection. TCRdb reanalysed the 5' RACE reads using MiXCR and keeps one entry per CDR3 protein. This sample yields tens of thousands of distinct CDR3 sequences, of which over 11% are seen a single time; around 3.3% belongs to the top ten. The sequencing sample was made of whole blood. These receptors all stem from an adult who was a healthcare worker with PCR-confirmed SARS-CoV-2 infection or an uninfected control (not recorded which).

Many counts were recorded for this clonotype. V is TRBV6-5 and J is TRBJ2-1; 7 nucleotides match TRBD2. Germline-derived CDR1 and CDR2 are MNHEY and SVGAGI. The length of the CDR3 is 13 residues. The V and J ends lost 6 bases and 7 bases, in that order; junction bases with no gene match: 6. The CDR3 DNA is TGTGCCAGCAGCCGTGCCGGGGGGAATGAGCAGTTCTTC. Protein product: CASSRAGGNEQFF.

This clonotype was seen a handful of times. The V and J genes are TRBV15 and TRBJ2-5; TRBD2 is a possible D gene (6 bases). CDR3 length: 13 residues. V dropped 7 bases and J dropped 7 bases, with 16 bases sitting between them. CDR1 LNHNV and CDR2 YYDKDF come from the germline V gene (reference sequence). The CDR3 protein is CATNPAAEGTQYF. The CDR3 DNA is TGTGCCACCAACCCCGCCGCGGAGGGGACCCAGTACTTC.

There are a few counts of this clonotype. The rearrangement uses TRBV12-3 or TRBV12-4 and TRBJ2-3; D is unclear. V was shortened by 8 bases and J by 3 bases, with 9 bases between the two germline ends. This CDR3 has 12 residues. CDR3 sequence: CASGPGTDTQYF. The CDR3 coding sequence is TGTGCCAGCGGCCCTGGGACAGATACGCAGTATTTT.

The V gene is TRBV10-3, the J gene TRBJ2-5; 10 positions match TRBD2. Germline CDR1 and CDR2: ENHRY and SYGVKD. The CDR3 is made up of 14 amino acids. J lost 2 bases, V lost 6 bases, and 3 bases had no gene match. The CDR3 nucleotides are TGTGCCATCAGCCCTAGCGGGGGACAAGAGACCCAGTACTTC. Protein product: CAISPSGGQETQYF.

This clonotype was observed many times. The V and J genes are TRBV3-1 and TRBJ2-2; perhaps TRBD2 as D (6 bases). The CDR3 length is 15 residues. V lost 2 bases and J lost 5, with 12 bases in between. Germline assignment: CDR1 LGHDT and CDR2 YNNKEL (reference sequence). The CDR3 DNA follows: TGTGCCAGCAGCCAAACACAGGAGGGGACCGGGGAGCTGTTTTTT. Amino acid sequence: CASSQTQEGTGELFF.

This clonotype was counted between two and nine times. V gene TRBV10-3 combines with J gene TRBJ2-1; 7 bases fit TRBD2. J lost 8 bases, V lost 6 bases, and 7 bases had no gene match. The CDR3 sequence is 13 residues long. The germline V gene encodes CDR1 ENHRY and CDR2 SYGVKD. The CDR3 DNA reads TGTGCCATCAGACTGGGGGGGTTCCATGAGCAGTTCTTC. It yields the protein CAIRLGGFHEQFF.

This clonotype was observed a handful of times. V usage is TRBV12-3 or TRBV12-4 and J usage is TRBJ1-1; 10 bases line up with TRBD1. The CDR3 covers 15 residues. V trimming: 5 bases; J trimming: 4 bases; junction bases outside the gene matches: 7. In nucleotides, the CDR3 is TGTGCCAGCAGTCCCCGACAGGGGGCCGGCACTGAAGCTTTCTTT. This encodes CASSPRQGAGTEAFF.

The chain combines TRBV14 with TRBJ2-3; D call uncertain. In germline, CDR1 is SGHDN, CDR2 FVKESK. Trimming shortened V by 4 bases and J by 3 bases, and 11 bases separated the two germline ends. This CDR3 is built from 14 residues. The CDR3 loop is CASSPAYFTDTQYF. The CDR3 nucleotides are TGTGCCAGCAGCCCGGCTTACTTTACAGATACGCAGTATTTT.

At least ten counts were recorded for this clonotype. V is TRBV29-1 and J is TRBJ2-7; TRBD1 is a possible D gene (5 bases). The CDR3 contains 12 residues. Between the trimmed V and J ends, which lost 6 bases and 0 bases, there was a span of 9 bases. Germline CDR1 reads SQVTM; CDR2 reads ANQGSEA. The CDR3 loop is CSVTGTSYEQYF. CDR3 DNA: TGCAGCGTCACAGGAACCTCCTACGAGCAGTACTTC.

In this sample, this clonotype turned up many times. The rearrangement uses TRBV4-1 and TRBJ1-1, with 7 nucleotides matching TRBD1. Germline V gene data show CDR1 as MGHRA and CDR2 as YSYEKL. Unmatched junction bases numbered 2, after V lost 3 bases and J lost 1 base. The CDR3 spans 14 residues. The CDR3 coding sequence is TGCGCCAGCAGCCATGGACAGGAGAACACTGAAGCTTTCTTT. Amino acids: CASSHGQENTEAFF.

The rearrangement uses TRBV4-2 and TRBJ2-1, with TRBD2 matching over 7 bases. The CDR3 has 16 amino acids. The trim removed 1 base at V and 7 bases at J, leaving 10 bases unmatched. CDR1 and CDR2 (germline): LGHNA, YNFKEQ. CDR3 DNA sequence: TGTGCCAGCAGCCAAGTGGGACTACTTAGAGGGAATGAGCAGTTCTTC. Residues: CASSQVGLLRGNEQFF.

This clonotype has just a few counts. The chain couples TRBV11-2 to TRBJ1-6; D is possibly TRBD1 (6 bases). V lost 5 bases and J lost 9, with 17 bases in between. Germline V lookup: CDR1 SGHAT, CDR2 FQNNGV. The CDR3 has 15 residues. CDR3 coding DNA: TGTGCCAGCAGCCCCCAAGGGGGGGGTGGTTCACCCCTCCACTTT. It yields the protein CASSPQGGGGSPLHF. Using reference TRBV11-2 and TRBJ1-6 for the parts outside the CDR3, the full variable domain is EAGVAQSPRYKIIEKRQSVAFWCNPISGHATLYWYQQILGQGPKLLIQFQNNGVVDDSQLPKDRFSAERLKGVDSTLKIQPAKLEDSAVYLCASSPQGGGGSPLHFGNGTRLTVT.

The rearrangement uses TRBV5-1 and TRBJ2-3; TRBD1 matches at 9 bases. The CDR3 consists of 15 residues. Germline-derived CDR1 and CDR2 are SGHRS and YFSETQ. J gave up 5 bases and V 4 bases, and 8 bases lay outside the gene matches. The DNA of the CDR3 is TGCGCCAGCAGCCTGACCCACAGGGGGCTAGATACGCAGTATTTT. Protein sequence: CASSLTHRGLDTQYF.

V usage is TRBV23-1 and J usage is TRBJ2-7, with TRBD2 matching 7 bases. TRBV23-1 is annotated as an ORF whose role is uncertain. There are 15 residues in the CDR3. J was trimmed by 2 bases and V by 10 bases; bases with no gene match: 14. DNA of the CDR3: TGCGCCACCTTCTCGGGGCTAGCGGTGCCCTACGAGCAGTACTTC. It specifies CATFSGLAVPYEQYF.

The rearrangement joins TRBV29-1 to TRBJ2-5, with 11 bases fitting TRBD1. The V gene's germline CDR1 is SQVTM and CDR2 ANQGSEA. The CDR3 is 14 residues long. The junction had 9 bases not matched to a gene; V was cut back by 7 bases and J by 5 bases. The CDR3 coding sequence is TGCAGCGCCTGGGACAGGGGGGAGGTGGAGACCCAGTACTTC. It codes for CSAWDRGEVETQYF.

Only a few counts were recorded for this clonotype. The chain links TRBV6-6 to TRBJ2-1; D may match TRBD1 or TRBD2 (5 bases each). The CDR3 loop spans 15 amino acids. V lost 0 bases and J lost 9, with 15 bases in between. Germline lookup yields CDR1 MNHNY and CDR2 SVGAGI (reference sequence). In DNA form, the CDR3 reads TGTGCCAGCAGTTACTCGACGAGGGGTGAGGGTGAGCAGTTCTTC. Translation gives CASSYSTRGEGEQFF.

The CDR3 DNA sequence: TGCAGCGTTGCCAGGGGAAAGGGAGAGACCCAGTACTTC. Translated: CSVARGKGETQYF. V usage is TRBV29-1 and J usage is TRBJ2-5; the D gene is possibly TRBD1 (6 bases). The V end lost 4 bases, the J end lost 4 bases, and 13 bases lay between the germline ends. Germline CDR1 and CDR2: SQVTM and ANQGSEA. The CDR3 is made up of 13 amino acids.

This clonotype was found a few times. CDR3 sequence: CASSPGSADTQYF. For the CDR3, the DNA is TGTGCCAGCAGCCCGGGCTCCGCAGATACGCAGTATTTT. The gene calls are TRBV5-5 and TRBJ2-3; no definite D call. V lost 4 bases and J lost 4, with 10 bases in between. The CDR3 totals 13 residues. Germline V gene lookup returns CDR1 SGHKS and CDR2 YYEKEE (reference sequence).

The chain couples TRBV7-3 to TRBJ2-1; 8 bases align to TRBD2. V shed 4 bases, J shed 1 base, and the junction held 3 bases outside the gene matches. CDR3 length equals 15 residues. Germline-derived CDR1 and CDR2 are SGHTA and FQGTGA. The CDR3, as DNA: TGTGCCAGCAGCTCCCCGGGGGGGTCCTACAATGAGCAGTTCTTC. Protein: CASSSPGGSYNEQFF.

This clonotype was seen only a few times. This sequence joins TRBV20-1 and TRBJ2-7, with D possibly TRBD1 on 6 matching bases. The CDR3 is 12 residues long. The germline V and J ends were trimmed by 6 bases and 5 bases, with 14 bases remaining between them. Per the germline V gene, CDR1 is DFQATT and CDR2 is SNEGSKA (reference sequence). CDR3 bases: TGCAGTGCAAACAGGGAAGGAGACGAGCAGTACTTC. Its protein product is CSANREGDEQYF.

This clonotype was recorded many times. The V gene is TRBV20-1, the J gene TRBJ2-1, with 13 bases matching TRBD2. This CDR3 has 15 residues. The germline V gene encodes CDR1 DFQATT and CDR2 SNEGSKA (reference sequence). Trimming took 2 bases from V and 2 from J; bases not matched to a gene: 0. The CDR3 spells CSARTSGGAYNEQFF. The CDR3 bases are TGCAGTGCTAGAACTAGCGGGGGGGCCTACAATGAGCAGTTCTTC.

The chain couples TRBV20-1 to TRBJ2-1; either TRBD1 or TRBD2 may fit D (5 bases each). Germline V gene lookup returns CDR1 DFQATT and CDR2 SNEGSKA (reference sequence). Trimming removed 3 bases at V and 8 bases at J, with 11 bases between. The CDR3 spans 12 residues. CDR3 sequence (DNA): TGCAGTGCTAGTAATTGGGACGATGAGCAGTTCTTC. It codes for CSASNWDDEQFF.

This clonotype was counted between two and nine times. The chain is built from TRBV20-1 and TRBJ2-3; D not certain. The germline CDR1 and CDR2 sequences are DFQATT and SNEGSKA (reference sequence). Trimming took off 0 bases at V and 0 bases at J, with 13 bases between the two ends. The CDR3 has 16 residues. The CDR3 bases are TGCAGTGCTAGAGATCACTCTTACCGTAGCACAGATACGCAGTATTTT. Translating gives CSARDHSYRSTDTQYF.